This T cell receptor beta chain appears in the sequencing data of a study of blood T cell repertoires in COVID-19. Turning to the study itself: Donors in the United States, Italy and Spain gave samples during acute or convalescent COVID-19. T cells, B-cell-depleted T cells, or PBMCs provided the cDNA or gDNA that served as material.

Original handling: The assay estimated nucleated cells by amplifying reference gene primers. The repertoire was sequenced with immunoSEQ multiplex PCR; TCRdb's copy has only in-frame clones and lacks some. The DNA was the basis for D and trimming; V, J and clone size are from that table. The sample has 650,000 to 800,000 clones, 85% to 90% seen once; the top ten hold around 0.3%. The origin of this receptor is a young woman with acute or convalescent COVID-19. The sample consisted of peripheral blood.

CDR3 nucleotides: TGTGCCAGCAGCGGCAACAGGGAACTAAGCTCTGGAAACACCATATATTTT. Translating it yields CASSGNRELSSGNTIYF. The chain couples TRBV9 to TRBJ1-3; TRBD1 might be the D (6 bases). CDR1 SGDLS and CDR2 YYNGEE come from the germline V gene. CDR3 length equals 17 residues. Trimming shortened V by 3 bases and J by 0 bases, and 16 bases separated the two germline ends.